The 21 T cell receptor beta chains below were found in one sample sequenced in a study of T cells in Graves' hyperthyroidism and ophthalmopathy. RNA transcripts were the template for amplifying TCR beta CDR3 regions. First-round RT-PCR of the TCR CDR3 relied on the HTBI primer set. A single record per CDR3 protein comes from TCRdb applying MiXCR to the multiplex PCR reads. The sample carries 700,000 to 850,000 distinct CDR3 sequences, roughly a third recorded once. The specimen was blood. These receptor sequences come from a woman between 40 and 50 years old with Graves' hyperthyroidism.

A few counts support this clonotype. This chain joins TRBV12-3 or TRBV12-4 and TRBJ1-5; tentatively, D is TRBD1 (5 bases). This CDR3 comprises 16 residues. V lost 5 bases and J lost 0, with 14 bases in between. CDR3 region: CASSRWAGNSNQPQHF. CDR3 nucleotide sequence: TGTGCCAGCAGTCGATGGGCAGGGAATAGCAATCAGCCCCAGCATTTT.

This clonotype was found a few times. The J gene is TRBJ2-3, the V gene TRBV24-1; D is ambiguous. V was trimmed by 6 bases and J by 2 bases, leaving 8 bases between them. Germline CDR1 is KGHDR and CDR2 is SFDVKD. The CDR3 spans 13 residues. The CDR3 region has the DNA TGTGCCACCAGTCTTGAGGACACAGATACGCAGTATTTT. Protein sequence: CATSLEDTDTQYF.

This clonotype has at least ten counts. The V and J genes are TRBV29-1 and TRBJ1-2, with D maybe TRBD1 (5 bases). The germline V and J ends were trimmed by 5 bases and 3 bases, with 13 bases remaining between them. Germline loops: CDR1 SQVTM, CDR2 ANQGSEA. This CDR3 is built from 13 residues. CDR3 bases: TGCAGCGTTTGGGGCGGGGGGGACTATGGCTACACCTTC. Residues: CSVWGGGDYGYTF.

The rearrangement links TRBV28 to TRBJ2-5; D possibly corresponds to TRBD1 (5 bases). The germline V and J ends were trimmed by 2 bases and 5 bases, with 15 bases remaining between them. Germline CDR1 reads MDHEN; CDR2 reads SYDVKM. There are 15 residues in the CDR3. The CDR3 sequence is CASSLRGRMRETQYF. CDR3 in DNA: TGTGCCAGCAGTTTAAGGGGCAGAATGAGGGAGACCCAGTACTTC.

The chain has TRBV7-9 and TRBJ2-1; D possibly corresponds to TRBD2 (6 bases). Germline assignment: CDR1 SEHNR and CDR2 FQNEAQ (reference sequence). Between the trimmed V and J ends, which lost 8 bases and 6 bases, there was a span of 14 bases. CDR3 size: 13 residues. The chain's CDR3 is CASSPPEGNEQFF. CDR3 sequence (DNA): TGTGCCAGCTCTCCCCCGGAGGGCAATGAGCAGTTCTTC.

V usage is TRBV9 and J usage is TRBJ2-5, with TRBD2 matching over 10 bases. With V trimmed by 0 bases and J by 1 base, 0 bases remained unmatched. CDR3 length: 15 amino acids. CDR1 is SGDLS and CDR2 is YYNGEE in the germline V gene. The CDR3 DNA reads TGTGCCAGCAGCGTAGGGACTAGCGGCCAAGAGACCCAGTACTTC. Its translation is CASSVGTSGQETQYF. Full variable domain (remainder filled in from reference TRBV9 and TRBJ2-5): DSGVTQTPKHLITATGQRVTLRCSPRSGDLSVYWYQQSLDQGLQFLIQYYNGEERAKGNILERFSAQQFPDLHSELNLSSLELGDSALYFCASSVGTSGQETQYFGPGTRLLVL.

This chain connects TRBV29-1 to TRBJ2-2; D is ambiguous. In germline, CDR1 is SQVTM, CDR2 ANQGSEA. The V end was cut by 2 bases, the J end by 7 bases, with 8 bases between. The CDR3 is made up of 12 amino acids. The DNA of the CDR3 is TGCAGCGTTGAATTTGGATTCGGGGAGCTGTTTTTT. It is translated as CSVEFGFGELFF.

The table lists this clonotype with many counts. In DNA form, the CDR3 reads TGCAGCGTTAGAGGGACAGCACAAGAGACCCAGTACTTC. Protein product: CSVRGTAQETQYF. The chain carries TRBV29-1 and TRBJ2-5; 7 bases are a match to TRBD1. Per the germline V gene, CDR1 is SQVTM and CDR2 is ANQGSEA. CDR3 length: 13 residues. V lost 5 bases, J lost 2 bases, and 5 bases stayed unmatched.

This clonotype has only a few counts. CDR3 nucleotide sequence: TGTGCCAGCACTCAAGGACAGGGCACAGATACGCAGTATTTT. Translation: CASTQGQGTDTQYF. The genes are TRBV7-6 and TRBJ2-3; 7 nucleotides line up with TRBD1. In germline, CDR1 is SGHVS, CDR2 FNYEAQ. The CDR3 sequence is 14 residues long. J was trimmed by 1 base and V by 7 bases; bases with no gene match: 5.

This clonotype appeared many times. The genes are TRBV29-1 and TRBJ1-1, with D perhaps TRBD1 (5 bases). The germline V gene encodes CDR1 SQVTM and CDR2 ANQGSEA. V was shortened by 4 bases and J by 3 bases, with 9 bases between the two germline ends. This CDR3 has 12 amino acids. Here the CDR3 DNA reads TGCAGCGTTGTCAGGGTGGACACTGAAGCTTTCTTT. It specifies CSVVRVDTEAFF.

Of note for this clonotype: Germline is not matched at one junction end, which may reflect a read error. This chain links TRBV7-2 with TRBJ2-7; D tentatively fits TRBD1 or TRBD2 (6 bases each). The germline gives CDR1 SGHTA, CDR2 FQGNSA. The CDR3 spans 15 residues. The CDR3: CASSYVRPGADTQYF. CDR3 nucleotides: TGTGCCAGCAGTTACGTGCGGCCGGGGGCAGATACGCAGTATTTC.

This clonotype was detected only a few times. This CDR3 reads CASSAWTRNTGELFF. CDR3 nucleotide sequence: TGTGCCAGCAGTGCCTGGACGCGGAACACCGGGGAGCTGTTTTTT. The J gene is TRBJ2-2, the V gene TRBV6-6; D gene uncertain. The CDR3 is 15 amino acids. V was trimmed by 5 bases and J by 1 base, leaving 11 bases between them. In germline, CDR1 is MNHNY, CDR2 SVGAGI (reference sequence).

This clonotype was found once. CDR3 region: CASSLRPSIDTGELFF. The DNA for the CDR3 is TGTGCCAGCAGCTTAAGGCCCTCTATCGACACCGGGGAGCTGTTTTTT. This rearrangement joins TRBV7-2 to TRBJ2-2; D gene ambiguous. V was clipped by 2 bases and J by 3 bases, with 13 bases between them. This CDR3 contains 16 residues. Per germline, CDR1 SGHTA and CDR2 FQGNSA.

Written as DNA, the CDR3 is TGTGCCAGCAGTGGGGGGGGGCAGCTCTCCGGGGAGCTGTTTTTT. It translates to CASSGGGQLSGELFF. This rearrangement joins TRBV2 to TRBJ2-2; weak D call: TRBD2 (7 bases). The CDR3 spans 15 residues. CDR1 is SNHLY and CDR2 is FYNNEI in the germline V gene. V gave up 4 bases and J gave up 6 bases, with 15 bases separating them.

This chain links TRBV13 with TRBJ2-7, with 7 bases fitting TRBD1. The CDR3 is made up of 16 amino acids. V shed 5 bases and J 3 bases; nucleotides not matched to a gene: 13. Germline CDR1 and CDR2: PRHDT and FYEKMQ (reference sequence). The chain's CDR3 is CASSQRQGRTNYEQYF. The CDR3 DNA reads TGTGCCAGCAGCCAGAGACAGGGTAGAACCAACTACGAGCAGTACTTC.

The chain carries TRBV11-2 and TRBJ2-7; 11 bases are shared with TRBD2. There are 16 residues in the CDR3. Per germline, CDR1 SGHAT and CDR2 FQNNGV. Losses at the gene ends were 5 bases for V and 4 bases for J; bases not matched to a gene: 10. The CDR3, as DNA: TGTGCCAGCAGCCCCATAGCGGGAGGGCCTAGGTACGAGCAGTACTTC. This gives the protein CASSPIAGGPRYEQYF.

The genes are TRBV7-3 and TRBJ1-4; 7 bases fit TRBD1. In germline, CDR1 is SGHTA, CDR2 FQGTGA. CDR3 length: 16 amino acids. Trimming cost V 3 bases and J 8 bases; bases outside gene matches: 12. The CDR3 DNA reads TGTGCCAGCAGCTTCACCGCGGAGACAGGGTCAGAAAAACTGTTTTTT. Its protein product is CASSFTAETGSEKLFF.

V is TRBV3-1 and J is TRBJ2-2, with D perhaps matching TRBD1 (6 bases). Trimming took off 11 bases at V and 3 bases at J, with 16 bases between the two ends. The germline gives CDR1 LGHDT, CDR2 YNNKEL (reference sequence). The CDR3 spans 14 residues. In DNA form, the CDR3 reads TGTGCCGCGCGAAGGAAGGGGGACACCGGGGAGCTGTTTTTT. It yields the protein CAARRKGDTGELFF.

This clonotype was counted many times. The V call is TRBV19, the J call TRBJ1-1; TRBD1 agrees at 8 bases. Germline V gene data show CDR1 as LNHDA and CDR2 as SQIVND (reference sequence). This CDR3 spans 14 amino acids. Unmatched junction bases numbered 2, after V lost 4 bases and J lost 1 base. CDR3 bases: TGTGCCAGTAGTAAAGGGACAGGGAACACTGAAGCTTTCTTT. It codes for CASSKGTGNTEAFF.

This chain links TRBV6-5 with TRBJ1-1; the D is unclear. V lost 6 bases and J lost 1, with 18 bases in between. The CDR3 runs 16 residues. Germline V gene data show CDR1 as MNHEY and CDR2 as SVGAGI. This CDR3 reads CASSRIPTGTNTEAFF. CDR3 DNA: TGTGCCAGCAGCCGAATCCCTACGGGTACGAACACTGAAGCTTTCTTT.

This clonotype has a handful of counts. This chain connects TRBV6-6 to TRBJ2-2, with D unresolved. The CDR3 runs 13 residues. In germline, CDR1 is MNHNY, CDR2 SVGAGI (reference sequence). Trimming cost V 5 bases and J 5 bases, with 9 bases left between them. The DNA of the CDR3 is TGTGCCAGCAGTGAGCAGGTTACCGGGGAGCTGTTTTTT. Translated: CASSEQVTGELFF.